This entry lists 17 T cell receptor beta chains sequenced from one sample in a study of response to subunit inactivated influenza vaccine. Via MiXCR, TCRdb re-called the RT-PCR reads, giving one row per CDR3 protein. This sample has over 750,000 distinct CDR3 sequences, with 21% found just once. Sequences were derived from PBMCs from blood, sampled 5 days after vaccination. All receptors come from a middle-aged man who received an inactivated influenza vaccine.

This clonotype has more than one count but fewer than ten. The chain carries TRBV5-1 and TRBJ2-1; tentatively, D is TRBD1 (6 bases). Trimming removed 0 bases at V and 2 bases at J, with 12 bases between. Germline loops: CDR1 SGHRS, CDR2 YFSETQ. The CDR3 is 16 amino acids. As DNA, the CDR3 is TGCGCCAGCAGCTTGGTTTCCGGGACAACCTACAATGAGCAGTTCTTC. Protein product: CASSLVSGTTYNEQFF.

This clonotype has just a few counts. V gene TRBV7-2 combines with J gene TRBJ1-3; no definite D call. The CDR3 runs to 14 residues. V lost 0 bases and J 6 bases, leaving 9 bases between the germline ends. Per the germline V gene, CDR1 is SGHTA and CDR2 is FQGNSA. The CDR3 sequence is CASSLAGVANTIYF. DNA for the CDR3: TGTGCCAGCAGCTTAGCTGGAGTGGCAAACACCATATATTTT.

This clonotype turned up a few times. This CDR3 is CASSTGTGRNEQYF. CDR3 in DNA: TGTGCCAGCAGCACCGGGACAGGGAGGAACGAGCAGTACTTC. V gene TRBV3-1 combines with J gene TRBJ2-7; TRBD1 matches 9 bases. V gave up 5 bases and J gave up 5 bases; unmatched junction bases: 7. Germline V gene lookup returns CDR1 LGHDT and CDR2 YNNKEL (reference sequence). This CDR3 region has 14 residues.

This clonotype was counted at least ten times. The rearrangement links TRBV12-3 or TRBV12-4 to TRBJ1-3; D uncertain. Trimming stripped 1 base from V and 2 bases from J, with 6 bases between. The CDR3 consists of 14 residues. The chain's CDR3 is CASSLGAAGNTIYF. CDR3 DNA sequence: TGTGCCAGCAGTTTAGGGGCGGCTGGAAACACCATATATTTT.

The chain's CDR3 is CASSTRAGKGNEKLFF. CDR3 DNA: TGTGCCAGCAGCACTAGAGCGGGGAAGGGTAATGAAAAACTGTTTTTT. The chain employs TRBV7-6 and TRBJ1-4; no firm D call. This CDR3 region has 16 residues. Germline-derived CDR1 and CDR2 are SGHVS and FNYEAQ. Trimming shortened V by 5 bases and J by 4 bases, and 17 bases separated the two germline ends.

The table lists this clonotype with a few counts. The chain links TRBV20-1 to TRBJ1-5; no reliable D call. Germline CDR1 and CDR2: DFQATT and SNEGSKA (reference sequence). V lost 0 bases to trimming and J lost 2 bases, with 11 bases between them. This CDR3 comprises 15 residues. CDR3 nucleotides: TGCAGTGCTAGAGATGAGTCCCAACGCAATCAGCCCCAGCATTTT. It yields the protein CSARDESQRNQPQHF.

The chain is built from TRBV3-1 and TRBJ1-1; TRBD1 might be the D (5 bases). Germline CDR1 reads LGHDT; CDR2 reads YNNKEL (reference sequence). The V end was cut by 4 bases, the J end by 2 bases, with 8 bases between. The CDR3 runs 13 residues. For the CDR3, the DNA is TGTGCCAGCAGCCCGGACATAAACACTGAAGCTTTCTTT. The encoded protein is CASSPDINTEAFF.

The CDR3 nucleotides read TGTGCCAGCAGCTTAGTGGCTAGCGGGTACCAAGAGACCCAGTACTTC. This codes for CASSLVASGYQETQYF. This sequence joins TRBV7-9 and TRBJ2-5; 8 nucleotides match TRBD2. The CDR3 spans 16 residues. The trim removed 1 base at V and 0 bases at J, leaving 4 bases unmatched. The germline CDR1 and CDR2 sequences are SEHNR and FQNEAQ (reference sequence).

The genes are TRBV6-2 or TRBV6-3 and TRBJ2-2; 8 bases map to TRBD1. The CDR3 sequence is 17 residues long. Germline-derived CDR1 and CDR2 are MNHEY and SVGEGT. The ends lost 2 bases at V and 3 bases at J; junction bases unmatched: 8. The CDR3 reads CASSYRTGTGDTGELFF. CDR3 sequence (DNA): TGTGCCAGCAGTTACAGGACCGGGACAGGTGACACCGGGGAGCTGTTTTTT.

This rearrangement joins TRBV29-1 to TRBJ1-1, with D perhaps matching TRBD1 (5 bases). The V end lost 4 bases, the J end lost 3 bases, and 9 bases lay between the germline ends. The CDR3 is 12 amino acids. Per germline, CDR1 SQVTM and CDR2 ANQGSEA. The CDR3 DNA follows: TGCAGCGTTGTGGGGACCCACACTGAAGCTTTCTTT. Amino acids: CSVVGTHTEAFF.

This clonotype was counted between two and nine times. The genes are TRBV12-3 or TRBV12-4 and TRBJ2-5; TRBD1 matches at 9 bases. Germline trimming cut 1 base from V and 5 bases from J; bases unmatched to any gene: 5. The length of the CDR3 is 15 residues. CDR3 amino acids: CASSLVTGGGETQYF. CDR3 DNA: TGTGCCAGCAGTTTAGTCACAGGGGGCGGTGAGACCCAGTACTTC.

This clonotype appeared a few times. V gene TRBV7-3 combines with J gene TRBJ2-3; a weak D match, TRBD1 (6 bases). V was cut by 7 bases and J by 7 bases, with 24 bases left in between. Germline loops: CDR1 SGHTA, CDR2 FQGTGA. The CDR3 sequence is 16 residues long. The CDR3 spells CASTTGDTESRNTQYF. CDR3 bases: TGTGCCAGCACCACTGGGGACACCGAGAGTAGGAATACGCAGTATTTT.

This clonotype was seen a handful of times. This CDR3 is CASRILAGPYEQYF. For the CDR3, the DNA is TGTGCCAGCAGAATACTAGCGGGCCCCTACGAGCAGTACTTC. The rearrangement uses TRBV6-1 and TRBJ2-7, with TRBD2 identical over 9 bases. The ends lost 6 bases at V and 2 bases at J; junction bases unmatched: 5. Looked up from germline, CDR1 is MNHNS and CDR2 is SASEGT. This CDR3 contains 14 residues.

The table lists this clonotype with a few counts. The rearrangement links TRBV20-1 to TRBJ2-5, with D possibly TRBD1 on 5 matching bases. CDR3 length equals 14 residues. The V gene's germline CDR1 is DFQATT and CDR2 SNEGSKA (reference sequence). Trimming cost V 6 bases and J 0 bases, with 14 bases left between them. CDR3 region: CSADVGVNQETQYF. DNA of the CDR3: TGCAGTGCAGACGTAGGGGTGAACCAAGAGACCCAGTACTTC.

V is TRBV28 and J is TRBJ2-2, with D perhaps TRBD1 (5 bases). The CDR3 sequence is 16 residues long. The V end was cut by 4 bases, the J end by 5 bases, with 17 bases between. Per the germline V gene, CDR1 is MDHEN and CDR2 is SYDVKM. The CDR3 region has the DNA TGTGCCAGCAGTTCACTTTCCATGACAGCGACCGGGGAGCTGTTTTTT. Translation: CASSSLSMTATGELFF.

This clonotype has only a few counts. The chain couples TRBV9 to TRBJ2-7; unclear D gene. Trimming removed 4 bases from V and 5 bases from J, with 13 bases in between. From germline, CDR1 is SGDLS and CDR2 YYNGEE. The CDR3 is 13 residues long. The CDR3 nucleotides are TGTGCCAGCAGCCTCGCCCCAATCCACGAGCAGTACTTC. Amino acids: CASSLAPIHEQYF.

V and J are TRBV20-1 and TRBJ2-7, with 13 nucleotides matching TRBD2. Germline V gene data show CDR1 as DFQATT and CDR2 as SNEGSKA (reference sequence). J was trimmed by 2 bases and V by 5 bases; bases with no gene match: 12. The CDR3 totals 17 residues. The CDR3 DNA reads TGCAGTGCTGACACCTTCGACGGGACTAGCGGGACCTACGAGCAGTACTTC. Translating it yields CSADTFDGTSGTYEQYF.